These 10 T cell receptor beta chains originate from one sample sequenced in a study of cytomegalovirus exposure and HLA in healthy donors (dated by TCRdb to the late 2010s). Libraries were built with the immunoSEQ multiplex PCR assay. A mixture of 60 forward primers for TCR Vbeta segments and 13 reverse primers for TCR Jbeta segments was used in the multiplex PCR. TCRdb carries this immuneACCESS record with in-frame sequences only. Its versions omit some clonotypes, under half of them owing to an unresolved V gene in the studies checked, with the rest unexplained. Within this sample are about 250,000 clones, with 80% of them counted one time only. The top ten hold about 0.3% of the sample. Sequenced sample: PBMCs. These TCRs come from a girl aged 2 to 9 in good health and CMV-seronegative.

The J gene is TRBJ2-3, the V gene TRBV5-3; TRBD2 aligns across 10 bases. TRBV5-3 is an ORF for which the function is uncertain. The CDR3 covers 14 residues. V was pared by 2 bases and J by 5 bases, with 2 bases of the junction left unmatched. CDR3 nucleotides: TGTGCCAGAAGCTTTTTAGCGGGGGGAGATACGCAGTATTTT. As protein: CARSFLAGGDTQYF.

CDR3 sequence: CASSIGQFPYNEQFF. The DNA of the CDR3 is TGTGCCAGCAGCATTGGACAGTTCCCCTACAATGAGCAGTTCTTC. This sequence joins TRBV5-5 and TRBJ2-1; D is perhaps TRBD1 (6 bases). Germline loops: CDR1 SGHKS, CDR2 YYEKEE (reference sequence). Trimming stripped 4 bases from V and 2 bases from J, with 13 bases between. This CDR3 is 15 amino acids long.

V gene TRBV13 combines with J gene TRBJ1-2; 7 bases match TRBD1. In germline, CDR1 is PRHDT, CDR2 FYEKMQ (reference sequence). V was pared by 2 bases and J by 8 bases, with 5 bases of the junction left unmatched. This CDR3 comprises 13 residues. The DNA of the CDR3 is TGTGCCAGCAGCTTATATCAGGGACAGGGCTACACCTTC. It codes for CASSLYQGQGYTF.

This chain links TRBV28 with TRBJ2-5, with a weak D call TRBD1 (6 bases). The germline gives CDR1 MDHEN, CDR2 SYDVKM. V gave up 3 bases and J gave up 5 bases, with 19 bases separating them. The CDR3 is 16 residues long. The CDR3 region is CASSFGLVGDRETQYF. The CDR3 DNA reads as TGTGCCAGCAGTTTTGGTTTGGTGGGAGACAGGGAGACCCAGTACTTC.

This chain connects TRBV6-1 to TRBJ2-1, with TRBD1 identical over 8 bases. The CDR3 is 17 amino acids. Germline CDR1 MNHNS, CDR2 SASEGT. Trimming removed 2 bases from V and 7 bases from J; junction bases left unmatched: 13. CDR3 in DNA: TGTGCCAGCAGTGAATATAGGACAGGGAGCCTCGTGAATGAGCAGTTCTTC. As protein: CASSEYRTGSLVNEQFF.

The chain carries TRBV5-1 and TRBJ1-4, with 7 bases identical to TRBD1. The CDR3 sequence is 14 residues long. In germline, CDR1 is SGHRS, CDR2 YFSETQ. Unmatched junction bases numbered 8, after V lost 4 bases and J lost 8 bases. The CDR3 sequence is CASSLVPGGEKLFF. The CDR3 DNA reads as TGCGCCAGCAGCCTCGTGCCAGGGGGAGAAAAACTGTTTTTT. The full variable domain, its missing parts supplied by reference TRBV5-1 and TRBJ1-4, is KAGVTQTPRYLIKTRGQQVTLSCSPISGHRSVSWYQQTPGQGLQFLFEYFSETQRNKGNFPGRFSGRQFSNSRSEMNVSTLELGDSALYLCASSLVPGGEKLFFGSGTQLSVL.

The chain links TRBV25-1 to TRBJ2-2, with D perhaps matching TRBD2 (6 bases). V lost 4 bases to trimming and J lost 15 bases, with 9 bases between them. This CDR3 has 10 residues. CDR1 is MGHDK and CDR2 is SYGVNS in the germline V gene. The DNA of the CDR3 is TGTGCCAGCAGTGCTGGGGGGATGTTTTTT. It translates to CASSAGGMFF.

CDR3 nucleotides: TGTGCCAGCAGCTTTACAGGGACAGATACGCAGTATTTT. Its translation: CASSFTGTDTQYF. This chain joins TRBV7-7 and TRBJ2-3; a possible D gene is TRBD1 (6 bases). This CDR3 has 13 residues. Germline V gene sequence: CDR1 SSHAT, CDR2 FNYEAQ (reference sequence). With 3 bases removed from V and 3 bases from J, the gap between germline ends came to 7 bases.

This chain joins TRBV6-4 and TRBJ2-1, with TRBD1 as a possible D gene (7 bases). The V gene's germline CDR1 is MRHNA and CDR2 SNTAGT. Trimming pared 1 base from V and 7 bases from J, leaving 20 bases between. The CDR3 totals 17 residues. CDR3 protein: CASSDYFSGGSVNEQFF. The CDR3 nucleotides read TGTGCCAGCAGTGACTATTTCTCAGGGGGGTCTGTTAATGAGCAGTTCTTC.

This clone was detected only a few times. The chain has TRBV27 and TRBJ2-7, with TRBD1 matching over 11 bases. This CDR3 is built from 15 residues. Looked up from germline, CDR1 is MNHEY and CDR2 is SMNVEV (reference sequence). V was pared by 4 bases and J by 6 bases, with 8 bases of the junction left unmatched. CDR3 residues: CASSYQGQGVFEQYF. The CDR3 DNA reads TGTGCCAGCAGTTACCAGGGACAGGGGGTTTTCGAGCAGTACTTC.